This record concerns one T cell receptor beta chain sequence. This record comes from a study of blood T cell repertoires in COVID-19. As for the study in general: T cells, B-cell-depleted T cells, or PBMCs supplied cDNA or gDNA.

As handled by the study authors: Scientists estimated how many nucleated cells there were by amplifying reference gene primers. The data were produced by immunoSEQ multiplex PCR, yet TCRdb's version contains in-frame clones alone and is incomplete. D and trimming come from the DNA, and the V and J calls and clone size come from that table. The sample includes 150,000 to 200,000 clones, 80% seen only once; the top ten take around 15%. Allocation to cohorts depended on clinical history reported by the participants. A case of COVID-19 had been met by exposed participants within 2 weeks before study entry. The CDR3 is 14 amino acids. The germline CDR1 and CDR2 sequences are LNHDA and SQIVND (reference sequence). The V end was cut by 7 bases, the J end by 4 bases, with 17 bases between.

Sequenced sample: PBMCs or T cells enriched from blood (not recorded which). This TCR was recovered from a man between 60 and 75 years old who had been exposed to COVID-19. The chain employs TRBV19 and TRBJ2-7; D possibly corresponds to TRBD1 (6 bases). CDR3 in amino acids: CASTRGQPPYEQYF. DNA of the CDR3: TGTGCCAGTACCCGCGGACAGCCACCTTACGAGCAGTACTTC.